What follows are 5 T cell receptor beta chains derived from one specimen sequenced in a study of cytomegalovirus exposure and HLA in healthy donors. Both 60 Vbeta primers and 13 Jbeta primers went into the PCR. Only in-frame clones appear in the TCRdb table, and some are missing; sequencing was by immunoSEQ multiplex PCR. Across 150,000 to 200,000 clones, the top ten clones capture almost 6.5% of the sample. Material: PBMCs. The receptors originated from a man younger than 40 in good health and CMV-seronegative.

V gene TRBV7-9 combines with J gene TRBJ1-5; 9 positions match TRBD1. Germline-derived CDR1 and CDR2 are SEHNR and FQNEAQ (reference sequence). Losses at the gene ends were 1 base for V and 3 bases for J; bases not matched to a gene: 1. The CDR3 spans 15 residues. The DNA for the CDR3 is TGTGCCAGCAGCTTAGGACAGGGGGTCAATCAGCCCCAGCATTTT. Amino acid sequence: CASSLGQGVNQPQHF.

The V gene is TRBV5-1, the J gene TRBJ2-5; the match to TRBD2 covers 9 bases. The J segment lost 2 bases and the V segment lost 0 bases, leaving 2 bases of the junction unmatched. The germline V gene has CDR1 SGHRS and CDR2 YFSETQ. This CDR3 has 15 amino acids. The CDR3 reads CASSLATSGQETQYF. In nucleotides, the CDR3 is TGCGCCAGCAGCTTGGCGACTAGCGGACAAGAGACCCAGTACTTC. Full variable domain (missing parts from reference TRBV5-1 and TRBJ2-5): KAGVTQTPRYLIKTRGQQVTLSCSPISGHRSVSWYQQTPGQGLQFLFEYFSETQRNKGNFPGRFSGRQFSNSRSEMNVSTLELGDSALYLCASSLATSGQETQYFGPGTRLLVL.

CDR3 sequence: CASSTTTGRTEAFF. The CDR3 coding sequence is TGTGCCAGCAGTACGACGACAGGGAGAACTGAAGCTTTCTTT. J is TRBJ1-1 and V is TRBV2; TRBD1 matches 7 bases. In germline, CDR1 is SNHLY, CDR2 FYNNEI. This CDR3 is built from 14 residues. Losses at the gene ends were 5 bases for V and 5 bases for J; bases not matched to a gene: 8.

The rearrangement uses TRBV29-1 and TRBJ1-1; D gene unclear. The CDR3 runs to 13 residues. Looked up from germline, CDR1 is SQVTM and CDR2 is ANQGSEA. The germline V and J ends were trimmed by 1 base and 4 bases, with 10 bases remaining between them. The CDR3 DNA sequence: TGCAGCGTTGAAGTGTCCAGGTCCACTGAAGCTTTCTTT. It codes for CSVEVSRSTEAFF.

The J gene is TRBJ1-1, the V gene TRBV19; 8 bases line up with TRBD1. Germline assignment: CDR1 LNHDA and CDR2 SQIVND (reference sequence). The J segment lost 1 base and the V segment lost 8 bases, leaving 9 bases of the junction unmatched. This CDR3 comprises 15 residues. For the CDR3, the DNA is TGTGCCAGTCGAAGACAGGGGAAAGAGAACACTGAAGCTTTCTTT. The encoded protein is CASRRQGKENTEAFF.